This T cell receptor (beta chain) was captured in a study of T cell repertoires in cytomegalovirus infection (dated by TCRdb to the late 2010s). A note on the overall study: Peptide stimulations targeted recently identified HLA-C-restricted CMV epitopes, whose presentation resists viral immunomodulation, together with well-studied HLA-B-restricted epitopes. Donor HLA type was relevant to the analysis, because carriage of CMV infection together with the matching HLA type was indicated by public TCR beta signatures. Paper-wide results and their limitations: Carriers of CMV infection plus the relevant HLA type were discriminated by the cumulative frequency of public TCR beta family members in the study cohort and in an independent 352-donor cohort. In the ex vivo response, HLA-C-restricted CMV-specific TCR beta clonotypes were dominant, and in two of eight donors the single most frequent clonotype came from this HLA-C-restricted group.

The treatment or condition label, read with the paper, signifies: in vitro stimulation with specific CMV peptide epitopes to enrich CMV-specific T cells. The run used an Illumina HiSeq 1500. TCRdb reran the public reads through fastp at Q25 and MiXCR, keeping productive beta chains. Duplicate CDR3 protein sequences are folded into a single record with the most common DNA and genes. The sample data list approximately 910,000 distinct CDR3 sequences, and more than 25% of these were observed just once. The ten biggest clones cover roughly an eighth of the sample. Comment on this clonotype: Which antigen it targets is not known. A clone one base away is much larger, so this may be a read error.

Trimmed from V: 4 bases; trimmed from J: 2 bases; junction bases lacking a gene match: 11. CDR1 and CDR2 are drawn from the germline V gene (reference sequence): MNHNY, SVGAGI. The CDR3 runs 18 residues from the cysteine to the phenylalanine. Of all the DNA, just the CDR3 is kept, 54 bases in frame from base 1. The sequence was collected from a human donor in good health (CMV status not recorded). Some clones in this sample may be carry-over from other donors' samples. The sample in question was cultured CD8+ T cells from PBMCs, obtained from culture after CMV antigen stimulation. The chain joins TRBV6-6 to TRBJ2-3, with 11 junctional bases fitting TRBD2. The CDR3 protein is CASSCDELAGVITDTQYF. The nucleotide sequence reads TGTGCCAGCAGTTGCGATGAACTAGCGGGGGTTATCACAGATACGCAGTATTTT.